This TCR beta chain was recovered during a study of T cell responses to AZD1222 COVID-19 vaccine. Notes on the study in general: The donors showed a predominance of white British ancestry and of females, with possible underestimation of clonal diversity. CD4 TCRs associated with vaccination spanned spike, dominating at 160-218 and 743-854. Repertoire sampling happened only post peak T cell response. Spike-specific TCR repertoires showed rising breadth and depth after two AZD1222 doses.

TCRdb keeps only in-frame clones here, not all; method: immunoSEQ multiplex PCR. In the table there are 100,000 to 140,000 clones, about 90% of which are singletons. The CDR3 loop spans 13 amino acids. V shed 5 bases, J shed 2 bases, and the junction held 2 bases outside the gene matches. Germline-derived CDR1 and CDR2 are GTSNPN and SVGIG (reference sequence). Of note for this clone: Its antigen is currently unknown.

The gene calls are TRBV30 and TRBJ1-2; TRBD1 aligns across 10 bases. The TCR comes from an adult who received the AZD1222 COVID-19 vaccine. This specimen consisted of peripheral blood, obtained 28 days after the second AZD1222 dose. The CDR3 nucleotides read TGTGCCTGGGAGACAGGGGGCAACTATGGCTACACCTTC. It specifies CAWETGGNYGYTF.